This T cell receptor beta chain derives from a study of blood T cell repertoires in COVID-19. At the level of the study: From T cells, B-cell-depleted T cells, or PBMCs came the material, which was cDNA or gDNA.

This clone appeared a few times. Original handling: Cell counts per sample came from amplifying reference gene primers. Repertoires were generated with immunoSEQ multiplex PCR, while TCRdb's copy carries only in-frame clones and drops some. The D gene and trimming were derived from the DNA, and the V and J assignments and clone size from that table. The sample shows a few hundred thousand clones, 84% of them seen only once. With V trimmed by 0 bases and J by 0 bases, 7 bases remained unmatched. Germline V gene sequence: CDR1 MNHEY, CDR2 SVGEGT. The CDR3 loop spans 18 amino acids. The rearrangement links TRBV6-2 or TRBV6-3 to TRBJ2-4; 8 nucleotides align to TRBD2. Sequences were obtained from peripheral blood. This receptor was obtained from a man between 60 and 75 years old with acute or convalescent COVID-19. CDR3 DNA sequence: TGTGCCAGCAGTTACTCGCCGGGAGGGGGACTAGCCAAAAACATTCAGTACTTC. Translation: CASSYSPGGGLAKNIQYF.